This is a list of T cell receptor beta chains from one sample in a study of regulatory T cells in long-lasting Graves disease. TCRdb passed the multiplex PCR reads through MiXCR, listing each CDR3 protein once. In the table there are a few hundred thousand distinct CDR3 sequences, 10% to 15% of which are singletons. These records were also assigned to another study, of T cells in Graves' hyperthyroidism and ophthalmopathy.

The sequencing used peripheral blood mononuclear cells (PBMCs), collected at new diagnosis, from a patient treated with antithyroid drugs. Every receptor here comes from a woman younger than 30 with Graves disease. Both conserved end residues are part of each CDR3. A D gene is named only where the DNA matches it firmly. Expanded clones are given a class, and other clones once, few, many or no size at all.

CDR3aa	CDR3nt	d_gene	abundance	v_gene	j_gene
CASSSREGLDEQYF	TGTGCCAGCAGCTCGCGGGAGGGGTTAGACGAGCAGTACTTC	TRBD2	many	TRBV27	TRBJ2-7
CASGHVGETQYF	TGTGCCAGTGGACATGTGGGAGAGACCCAGTACTTC	NA	few	TRBV19	TRBJ2-5
CASSYLERRIYNEQFF	TGTGCCAGCAGTTATCTTGAGAGACGTATTTACAATGAGCAGTTCTTC	NA	NA	TRBV28	TRBJ2-1
CATSGLEETQYF	TGTGCCACCAGTGGATTAGAAGAGACCCAGTACTTC	NA	many	TRBV24-1	TRBJ2-5
CASTGGRAGRSYNEQFF	TGTGCCAGCACCGGAGGGAGGGCCGGTAGGTCCTACAATGAGCAGTTCTTC	TRBD2	many	TRBV6-2/TRBV6-3	TRBJ2-1
CASSYRFFRGSGANVLTF	TGTGCCAGCAGCTACCGTTTTTTCAGAGGCTCTGGGGCCAACGTCCTGACTTTC	NA	many	TRBV11-1	TRBJ2-6
CAWSSQGSLNTEAFF	TGTGCCTGGAGTTCCCAGGGTAGCCTGAACACTGAAGCTTTCTTT	NA	many	TRBV30	TRBJ1-1
CASYSEGSSWGYTF	TGTGCCAGCTACTCCGAGGGCAGCTCGTGGGGCTACACCTTC	NA	many	TRBV2	TRBJ1-2
CSARRDNNEQFF	TGCAGTGCTAGGAGGGACAACAATGAGCAGTTCTTC	NA	many	TRBV20-1	TRBJ2-1
CSAKLAGASVSYNEQFF	TGCAGTGCTAAGCTGGCGGGAGCTTCCGTCTCCTACAATGAGCAGTTCTTC	TRBD2	many	TRBV20-1	TRBJ2-1
CASSETLRQGNTIYF	TGTGCCAGCAGTGAAACATTGCGGCAGGGTAACACCATATATTTT	NA	many	TRBV2	TRBJ1-3
CASSLELQPQHF	TGTGCCAGCAGCTTAGAGCTCCAGCCCCAGCATTTT	NA	many	TRBV7-8	TRBJ1-5
CASITLAAGNSYEQYF	TGTGCCAGCATCACTCTAGCTGCCGGGAACTCCTACGAGCAGTACTTC	NA	few	TRBV6-1	TRBJ2-7
CASSQDHKGDIQYF	TGTGCCAGCAGCCAAGATCACAAGGGAGACATTCAGTACTTC	NA	NA	TRBV3-1	TRBJ2-4
CATSYRGSGNTIYF	TGTGCCACCAGTTACAGGGGCTCTGGAAACACCATATATTTT	TRBD1	NA	TRBV15	TRBJ1-3
CSASNREREAPIDEQFF	TGCAGTGCTAGCAACAGGGAGCGGGAGGCCCCCATCGATGAGCAGTTCTTC	TRBD2	NA	TRBV20-1	TRBJ2-1
CASSLERTRRQRNEKLFF	TGTGCCAGCAGCCTAGAGAGGACACGACGACAAAGAAATGAAAAACTGTTTTTT	NA	once	TRBV7-9	TRBJ1-4
CATSDTGVKKTGELFF	TGTGCCACCAGTGATACCGGGGTGAAGAAAACCGGGGAGCTGTTTTTT	NA	many	TRBV24-1	TRBJ2-2
CASSLGALGETQYF	TGTGCCAGCAGCTTAGGAGCCCTGGGGGAGACCCAGTACTTC	NA	few	TRBV11-2	TRBJ2-5
CASSQDLAVNQPQHF	TGCGCCAGCAGCCAAGATTTGGCAGTTAATCAGCCCCAGCATTTT	NA	few	TRBV7-2	TRBJ1-5
CASSRVQDTEAFF	TGTGCCAGCTCACGGGTGCAGGACACTGAAGCTTTCTTT	NA	many	TRBV18	TRBJ1-1
CASNGGRFLAFF	TGTGCCAGCAACGGGGGACGGTTTTTAGCTTTCTTT	NA	many	TRBV2	TRBJ1-1
CASNIQGGKLFF	TGTGCCAGCAATATACAGGGTGGAAAACTGTTTTTT	NA	many	TRBV19	TRBJ1-4
CASEREGQSNEQFF	TGTGCCAGTGAGCGGGAGGGCCAAAGCAATGAGCAGTTCTTC	TRBD2	many	TRBV5-6	TRBJ2-1
CASSSFSGASSYEQYF	TGTGCCAGCAGCTCCTTTAGCGGGGCTAGCTCCTACGAGCAGTACTTC	TRBD2	many	TRBV14	TRBJ2-7
CASSPGAVEAFF	TGTGCCAGCTCACCGGGAGCAGTCGAAGCTTTCTTT	NA	many	TRBV18	TRBJ1-1
CSVDALRGEQYF	TGCAGCGTTGACGCGTTACGGGGCGAGCAGTACTTC	NA	few	TRBV29-1	TRBJ2-7
CASSPDLTGYGSAQYF	TGTGCCAGCAGTCCCGACTTGACAGGGTACGGGTCGGCCCAGTACTTC	TRBD1	NA	TRBV12-3/TRBV12-4	TRBJ2-5
CASSLRQVLRRGYTF	TGTGCCAGCAGTTTGCGACAGGTCCTAAGGCGGGGCTACACCTTC	NA	many	TRBV28	TRBJ1-2